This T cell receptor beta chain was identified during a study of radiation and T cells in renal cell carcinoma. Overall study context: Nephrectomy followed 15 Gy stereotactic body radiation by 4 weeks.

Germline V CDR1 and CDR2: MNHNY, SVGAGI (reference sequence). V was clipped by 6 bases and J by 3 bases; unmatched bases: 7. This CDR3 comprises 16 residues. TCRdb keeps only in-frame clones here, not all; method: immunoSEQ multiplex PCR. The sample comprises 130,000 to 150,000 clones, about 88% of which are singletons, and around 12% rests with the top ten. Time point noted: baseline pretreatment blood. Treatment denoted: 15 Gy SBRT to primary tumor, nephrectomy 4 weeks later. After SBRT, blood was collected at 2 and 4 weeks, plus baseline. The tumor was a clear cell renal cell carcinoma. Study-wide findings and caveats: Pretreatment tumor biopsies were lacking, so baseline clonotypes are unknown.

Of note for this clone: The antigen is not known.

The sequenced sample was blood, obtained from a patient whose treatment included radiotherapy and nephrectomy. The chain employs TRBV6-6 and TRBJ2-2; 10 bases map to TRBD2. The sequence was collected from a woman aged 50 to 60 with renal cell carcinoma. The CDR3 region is CASRTSSGGDTGELFF. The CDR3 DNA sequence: TGTGCCAGCAGGACCTCTAGCGGGGGAGACACCGGGGAGCTGTTTTTT.